The rows below give T cell receptor beta chains drawn from one sample of a study of somatic mutations in cytotoxic T cells in rheumatoid arthritis. The table came from immunoSEQ multiplex PCR; TCRdb's copy has only in-frame clones and leaves some out. The table includes 6,000 to 7,000 clones, around 75% detected once. Material for sequencing was CD8+ T cells sorted from blood. These receptors were obtained from a woman aged 55-69 years in good health. Each CDR3 is given with its conserved first and last residue. A D gene is named only where the DNA matches it firmly. Expanded clones get a size class; other rows say once, few or many, or leave the size out.

CASSPVPGGGEQYF | TGTGCCAGCAGCCCCGTACCGGGAGGGGGCGAGCAGTACTTC | TRBJ2-7 | TRBD2 | TRBV4-2 | .
CASSPLAVPYNEQFF | TGTGCCAGCAGCCCCCTAGCGGTCCCCTACAATGAGCAGTTCTTC | TRBJ2-1 | TRBD2 | TRBV28 | .
CASSQDIASTDHEQYF | TGCGCCAGCAGCCAAGATATCGCTAGCACCGACCACGAGCAGTACTTC | TRBJ2-7 | . | TRBV4-1 | .
CASSLVGTGYYEQYF | TGTGCCAGCAGCTTAGTTGGGACAGGATACTACGAGCAGTACTTC | TRBJ2-7 | TRBD1 | TRBV11-2 | .
CAISNSGASGGAHYYNEQFF | TGTGCCATCAGTAACTCCGGGGCTAGCGGGGGGGCTCACTACTACAATGAGCAGTTCTTC | TRBJ2-1 | TRBD2 | TRBV10-3 | .
CATSREAGQETQYF | TGTGCCACCAGCAGAGAGGCAGGTCAAGAGACCCAGTACTTC | TRBJ2-5 | . | TRBV15 | .
CASSGAGQVQFF | TGTGCCAGCAGCGGTGCGGGACAGGTTCAATTCTTC | TRBJ2-1 | TRBD1 | TRBV7-2 | .
CASREYRESLAGELFF | TGTGCCAGCAGAGAGTACAGGGAGTCATTAGCCGGGGAGCTGTTTTTT | TRBJ2-2 | . | TRBV27 | .
CASSWGGQSYEQYF | TGTGCCAGCAGTTGGGGGGGACAATCCTACGAGCAGTACTTC | TRBJ2-7 | . | TRBV28 | once
CASSQERGQGGLYEQYF | TGCGCCAGCAGCCAAGAAAGGGGCCAGGGAGGTCTCTACGAGCAGTACTTC | TRBJ2-7 | . | TRBV4-3 | .
CASSPAGYISGELFF | TGTGCCAGCAGCCCCGCCGGGTACATTTCGGGGGAGCTGTTTTTT | TRBJ2-2 | . | TRBV9 | .
CASSLSAGPEQYF | TGTGCCAGCAGTTTATCGGCAGGGCCCGAGCAGTACTTC | TRBJ2-7 | . | TRBV27 | .
CASSESGTSAEQFF | TGTGCCAGCAGCGAATCCGGGACTAGCGCTGAGCAGTTCTTC | TRBJ2-1 | TRBD2 | TRBV7-2 | .
CASSDSSRDTGELFF | TGTGCCAGCAGTGACTCGAGCAGGGACACCGGGGAGCTGTTTTTT | TRBJ2-2 | . | TRBV6-4 | .
CASSAIQGGRETQYF | TGCGCCAGCAGCGCGATTCAGGGTGGACGGGAGACCCAGTACTTC | TRBJ2-5 | . | TRBV5-1 | .
CASSAGLHYEQYF | TGTGCCAGCTCCGCTGGACTTCACTACGAGCAGTACTTC | TRBJ2-7 | . | TRBV27 | .
CASSQWGQNTEAFF | TGCGCCAGCAGCCAATGGGGACAGAACACTGAAGCTTTCTTT | TRBJ1-1 | . | TRBV4-1 | .
CASQGARTGELFF | TGTGCCAGCCAGGGGGCGCGAACCGGGGAGCTGTTTTTT | TRBJ2-2 | TRBD1 | TRBV6-4 | .
CASSQARVTEAFF | TGCGCCAGCAGCCAAGCCAGGGTTACTGAAGCTTTCTTT | TRBJ1-1 | . | TRBV4-1 | few
CASSLRGRPGTDPYEQYF | TGTGCCAGCAGCTTAAGAGGCCGTCCCGGGACAGACCCTTACGAGCAGTACTTC | TRBJ2-7 | TRBD1 | TRBV7-9 | .
CASSALVQDTQYF | TGTGCCAGCAGCGCTTTAGTGCAAGATACGCAGTATTTT | TRBJ2-3 | . | TRBV9 | .
CASTDKRISSYEQYF | TGTGCCAGCACCGACAAACGGATTAGCTCCTACGAGCAGTACTTC | TRBJ2-7 | . | TRBV21-1 | .
CASSLEGALNTEAFF | TGTGCCAGCAGCTTGGAGGGGGCTTTGAACACTGAAGCTTTCTTT | TRBJ1-1 | TRBD1 | TRBV5-4 | .
CASSESARMSYNEQFF | TGTGCCAGCAGTGAGTCCGCGAGGATGTCCTACAATGAGCAGTTCTTC | TRBJ2-1 | . | TRBV6-4 | .
CASSLDRFGTGEDIQYF | TGTGCCAGCAGCTTAGATCGCTTTGGGACAGGGGAGGACATTCAGTACTTC | TRBJ2-4 | TRBD1 | TRBV7-6 | few
CASSQVTGGRSPLHF | TGTGCCAGCAGCCAAGTTACAGGGGGCCGCTCACCCCTCCACTTT | TRBJ1-6 | TRBD1 | TRBV14 | .
CASSFARTRAEQYF | TGTGCCAGCAGCTTTGCGAGGACTCGGGCCGAGCAGTACTTC | TRBJ2-7 | . | TRBV7-9 | .
CASSQDLNYEQYF | TGCGCCAGCAGCCAAGATCTAAACTACGAGCAGTACTTC | TRBJ2-7 | . | TRBV4-3 | once
CASSFPGSETQYF | TGTGCCAGCAGCTTCCCGGGGTCTGAGACCCAGTACTTC | TRBJ2-5 | . | TRBV7-9 | .
CASSLVGRGTGELFF | TGTGCCAGCAGCTTGGTTGGGCGTGGCACCGGGGAGCTGTTTTTT | TRBJ2-2 | . | TRBV5-5 | .
CASSSGLAGLREQYF | TGTGCCAGTAGTAGCGGACTAGCGGGACTCCGCGAGCAGTACTTC | TRBJ2-7 | TRBD2 | TRBV19 | .
CASSFRGTGNTEAFF | TGTGCCAGCAGTTTCCGAGGGACAGGGAACACTGAAGCTTTCTTT | TRBJ1-1 | TRBD1 | TRBV27 | .
CSVEGLGGETSPMEQYF | TGCAGCGTTGAGGGTCTAGGGGGCGAGACCTCGCCGATGGAGCAGTACTTC | TRBJ2-7 | TRBD1 | TRBV29-1 | .
CASGGLLDNTDTQYF | TGTGCCAGCGGTGGACTACTGGACAACACAGATACGCAGTATTTT | TRBJ2-3 | . | TRBV7-9 | .
CASRGTGTYEQYF | TGTGCCAGCAGGGGGACAGGAACCTACGAGCAGTACTTC | TRBJ2-7 | TRBD1 | TRBV6-1 | .
CASSSSDRDNTGELFF | TGTGCCAGCAGCTCCTCGGACAGGGATAACACCGGGGAGCTGTTTTTT | TRBJ2-2 | TRBD1 | TRBV7-3 | .
CASSRNRETIRETQYF | TGTGCCAGCAGTCGAAACAGGGAGACGATTCGAGAGACCCAGTACTTC | TRBJ2-5 | . | TRBV6-6 | .
CASSTGFPGDTQYF | TGTGCCAGCTCAACAGGCTTCCCCGGAGATACGCAGTATTTT | TRBJ2-3 | . | TRBV27 | .
CASSLEQFTDTQYF | TGTGCCAGCAGCTTAGAACAGTTCACAGATACGCAGTATTTT | TRBJ2-3 | . | TRBV7-3 | .